This TCR beta chain was identified in a study of blood T cell repertoires in COVID-19. CDR1 is MDHEN and CDR2 is SYDVKM in the germline V gene. The CDR3 is 16 residues long. V lost 3 bases to trimming and J lost 3 bases; unmatched junction nucleotides: 9. Sequencing used immunoSEQ multiplex PCR; TCRdb keeps in-frame clones, though not all of them. This table holds approximately 81,000 clones, roughly 90% found once. The gene calls are TRBV28 and TRBJ1-1; 8 nucleotides align to TRBD1. This sequence originates from a man in his sixties or seventies with active or convalescent COVID-19. Material: peripheral blood. The CDR3 protein is CASSFEFHRGDTEAFF. CDR3 nucleotide sequence: TGTGCCAGCAGTTTTGAGTTTCACAGGGGGGACACTGAAGCTTTCTTT.